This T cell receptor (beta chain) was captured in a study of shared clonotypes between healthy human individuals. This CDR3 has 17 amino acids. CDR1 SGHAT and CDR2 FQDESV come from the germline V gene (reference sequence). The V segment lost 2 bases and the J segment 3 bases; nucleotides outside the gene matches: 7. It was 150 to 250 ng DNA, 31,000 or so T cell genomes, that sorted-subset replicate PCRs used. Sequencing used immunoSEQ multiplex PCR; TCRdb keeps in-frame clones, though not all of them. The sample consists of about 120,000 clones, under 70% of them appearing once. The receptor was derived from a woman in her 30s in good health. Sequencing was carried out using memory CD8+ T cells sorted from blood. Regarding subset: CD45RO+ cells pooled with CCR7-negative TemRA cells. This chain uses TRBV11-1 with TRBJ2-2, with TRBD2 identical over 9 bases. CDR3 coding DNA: TGTGCCAGCAGCTTAACCAGACTAGCGGCCTACACCGGGGAGCTGTTTTTT. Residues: CASSLTRLAAYTGELFF.